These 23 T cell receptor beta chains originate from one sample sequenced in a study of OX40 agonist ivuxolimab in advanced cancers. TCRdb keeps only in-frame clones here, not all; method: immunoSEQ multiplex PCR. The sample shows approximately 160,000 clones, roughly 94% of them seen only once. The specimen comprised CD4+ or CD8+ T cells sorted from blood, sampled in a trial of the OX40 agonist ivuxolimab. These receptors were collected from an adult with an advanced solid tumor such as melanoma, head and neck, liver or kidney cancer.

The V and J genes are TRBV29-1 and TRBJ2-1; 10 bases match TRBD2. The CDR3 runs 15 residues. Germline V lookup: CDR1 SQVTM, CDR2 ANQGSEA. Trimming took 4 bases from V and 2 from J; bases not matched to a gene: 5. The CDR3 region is CSVAPTSGAYNEQFF. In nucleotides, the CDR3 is TGCAGCGTTGCCCCAACTAGCGGGGCCTACAATGAGCAGTTCTTC.

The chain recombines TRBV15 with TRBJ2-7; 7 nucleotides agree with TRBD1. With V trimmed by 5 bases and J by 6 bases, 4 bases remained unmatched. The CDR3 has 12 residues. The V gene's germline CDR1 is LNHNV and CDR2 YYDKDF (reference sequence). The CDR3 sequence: CATSAHRGEQYF. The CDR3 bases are TGTGCCACCAGCGCCCACAGGGGCGAGCAGTACTTC. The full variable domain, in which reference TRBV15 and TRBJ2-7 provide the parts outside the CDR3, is DAMVIQNPRYQVTQFGKPVTLSCSQTLNHNVMYWYQQKSSQAPKLLFHYYDKDFNNEADTPDNFQSRRPNTSFCFLDIRSPGLGDTAMYLCATSAHRGEQYFGPGTRLTVT.

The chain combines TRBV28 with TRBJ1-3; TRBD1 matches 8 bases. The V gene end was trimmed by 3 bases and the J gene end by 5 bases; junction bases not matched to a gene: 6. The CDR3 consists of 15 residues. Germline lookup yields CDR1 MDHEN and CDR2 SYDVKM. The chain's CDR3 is CASSLTGQGRNTIYF. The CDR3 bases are TGTGCCAGCAGTTTGACCGGACAGGGCAGAAACACCATATATTTT.

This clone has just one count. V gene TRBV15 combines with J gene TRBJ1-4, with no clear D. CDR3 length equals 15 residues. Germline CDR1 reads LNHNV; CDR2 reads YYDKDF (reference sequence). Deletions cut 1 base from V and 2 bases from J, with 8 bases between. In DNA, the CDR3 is TGTGCCACCAGCAGAGGTGGTGCCACTAATGAAAAACTGTTTTTT. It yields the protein CATSRGGATNEKLFF.

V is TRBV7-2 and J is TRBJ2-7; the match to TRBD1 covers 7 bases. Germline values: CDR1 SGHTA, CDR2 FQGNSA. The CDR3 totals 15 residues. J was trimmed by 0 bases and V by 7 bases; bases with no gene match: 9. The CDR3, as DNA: TGTGCCAGCAACCACTTTGACAGGGACTCCTACGAGCAGTACTTC. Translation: CASNHFDRDSYEQYF.

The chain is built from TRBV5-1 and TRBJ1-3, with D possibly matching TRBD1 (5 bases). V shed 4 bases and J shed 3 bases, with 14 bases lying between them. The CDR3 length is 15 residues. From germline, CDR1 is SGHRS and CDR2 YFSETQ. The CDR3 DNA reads TGCGCCAGCAGCGGGGACGGATTTTATGGAAACACCATATATTTT. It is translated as CASSGDGFYGNTIYF.

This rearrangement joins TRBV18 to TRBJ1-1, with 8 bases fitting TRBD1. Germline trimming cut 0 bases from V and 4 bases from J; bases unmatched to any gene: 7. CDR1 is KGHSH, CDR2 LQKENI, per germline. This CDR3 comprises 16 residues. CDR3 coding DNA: TGTGCCAGCTCACCACCGTCAGGGGGCAGGATCACTGAAGCTTTCTTT. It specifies CASSPPSGGRITEAFF. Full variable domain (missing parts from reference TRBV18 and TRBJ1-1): NAGVMQNPRHLVRRRGQEARLRCSPMKGHSHVYWYRQLPEEGLKFMVYLQKENIIDESGMPKERFSAEFPKEGPSILRIQQVVRGDSAAYFCASSPPSGGRITEAFFGQGTRLTVV.

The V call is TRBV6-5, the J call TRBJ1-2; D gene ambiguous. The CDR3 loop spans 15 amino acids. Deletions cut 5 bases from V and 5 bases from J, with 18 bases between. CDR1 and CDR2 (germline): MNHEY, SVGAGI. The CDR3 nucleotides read TGTGCCAGCAGTCCTCAGCGGCGGGCCCTATATGGCTACACCTTC. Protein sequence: CASSPQRRALYGYTF.

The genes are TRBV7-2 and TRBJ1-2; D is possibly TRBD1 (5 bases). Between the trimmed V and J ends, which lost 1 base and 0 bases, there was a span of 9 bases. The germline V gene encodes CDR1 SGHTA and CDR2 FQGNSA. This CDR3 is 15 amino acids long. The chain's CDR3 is CASSLVRQSNYGYTF. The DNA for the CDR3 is TGTGCCAGCAGCTTAGTCCGACAGTCTAACTATGGCTACACCTTC. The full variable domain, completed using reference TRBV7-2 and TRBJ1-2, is GAGVSQSPSNKVTEKGKDVELRCDPISGHTALYWYRQSLGQGLEFLIYFQGNSAPDKSGLPSDRFSAERTGGSVSTLTIQRTQQEDSAVYLCASSLVRQSNYGYTFGSGTRLTVV.

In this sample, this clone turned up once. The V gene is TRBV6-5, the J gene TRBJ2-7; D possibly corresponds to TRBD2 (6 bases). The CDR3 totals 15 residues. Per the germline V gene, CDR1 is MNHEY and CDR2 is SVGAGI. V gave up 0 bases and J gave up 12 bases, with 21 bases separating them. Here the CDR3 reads CASSYSFSMKREVYF. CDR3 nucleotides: TGTGCCAGCAGTTACTCGTTCTCGATGAAAAGGGAGGTGTACTTC.

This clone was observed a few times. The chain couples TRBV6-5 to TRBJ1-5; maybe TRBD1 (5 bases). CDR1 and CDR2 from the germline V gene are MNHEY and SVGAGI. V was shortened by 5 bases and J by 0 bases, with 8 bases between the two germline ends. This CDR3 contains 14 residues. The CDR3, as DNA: TGTGCCAGCAGTACCAGGGATAGCAATCAGCCCCAGCATTTT. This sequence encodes CASSTRDSNQPQHF.

The CDR3 DNA reads as TGTGCCAGCAGATATCCGGGACAGGGGAACACTGAAGCTTTCTTT. Amino acid sequence: CASRYPGQGNTEAFF. The V and J genes are TRBV6-5 and TRBJ1-1, with 9 bases fitting TRBD1. V trimming: 6 bases; J trimming: 1 base; junction bases outside the gene matches: 6. CDR3 size: 15 residues. The germline CDR1 and CDR2 sequences are MNHEY and SVGAGI.

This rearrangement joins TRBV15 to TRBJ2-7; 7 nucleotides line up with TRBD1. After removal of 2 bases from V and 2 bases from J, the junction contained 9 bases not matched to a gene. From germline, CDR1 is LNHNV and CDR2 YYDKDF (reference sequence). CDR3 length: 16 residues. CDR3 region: CATSRLGTASTYEQYF. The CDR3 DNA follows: TGTGCCACCAGCAGATTAGGGACAGCGAGTACCTACGAGCAGTACTTC.

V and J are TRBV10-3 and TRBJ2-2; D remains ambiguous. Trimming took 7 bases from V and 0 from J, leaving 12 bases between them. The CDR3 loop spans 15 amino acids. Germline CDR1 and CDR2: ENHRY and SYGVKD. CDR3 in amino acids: CAITPKGTNTGELFF. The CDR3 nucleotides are TGTGCCATCACCCCCAAGGGTACGAACACCGGGGAGCTGTTTTTT.

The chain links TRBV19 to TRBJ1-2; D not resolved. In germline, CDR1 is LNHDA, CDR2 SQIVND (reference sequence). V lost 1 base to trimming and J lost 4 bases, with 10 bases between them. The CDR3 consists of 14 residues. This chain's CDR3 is CASSIGRATYGYTF. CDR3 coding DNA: TGTGCCAGTAGTATAGGGCGGGCAACCTATGGCTACACCTTC.

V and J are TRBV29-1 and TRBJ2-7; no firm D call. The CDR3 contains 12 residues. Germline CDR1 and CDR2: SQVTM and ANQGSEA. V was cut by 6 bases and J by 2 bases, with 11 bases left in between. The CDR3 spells CSVADTTYEQYF. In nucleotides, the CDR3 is TGCAGCGTCGCTGACACTACCTACGAGCAGTACTTC.

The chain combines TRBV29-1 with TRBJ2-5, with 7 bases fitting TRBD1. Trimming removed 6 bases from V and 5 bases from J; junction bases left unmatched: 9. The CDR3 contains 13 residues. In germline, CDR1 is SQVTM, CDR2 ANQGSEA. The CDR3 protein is CSVAGTALETQYF. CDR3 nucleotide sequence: TGCAGCGTGGCCGGGACAGCCTTGGAGACCCAGTACTTC. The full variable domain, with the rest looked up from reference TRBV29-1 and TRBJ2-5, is SAVISQKPSRDICQRGTSLTIQCQVDSQVTMMFWYRQQPGQSLTLIATANQGSEATYESGFVIDKFPISRPNLTFSTLTVSNMSPEDSSIYLCSVAGTALETQYFGPGTRLLVL.

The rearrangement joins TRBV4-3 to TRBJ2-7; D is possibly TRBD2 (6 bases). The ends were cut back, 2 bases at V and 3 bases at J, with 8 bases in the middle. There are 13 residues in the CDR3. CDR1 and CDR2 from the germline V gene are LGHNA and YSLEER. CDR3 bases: TGCGCCAGCAGCCAAAGGGGAGGCTACGAGCAGTACTTC. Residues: CASSQRGGYEQYF.

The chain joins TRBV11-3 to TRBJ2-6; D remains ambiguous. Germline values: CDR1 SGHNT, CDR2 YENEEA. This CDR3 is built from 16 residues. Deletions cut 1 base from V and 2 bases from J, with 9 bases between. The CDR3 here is CASSLVPKAGANVLTF. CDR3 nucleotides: TGTGCCAGCAGCTTAGTCCCGAAGGCTGGGGCCAACGTCCTGACTTTC.

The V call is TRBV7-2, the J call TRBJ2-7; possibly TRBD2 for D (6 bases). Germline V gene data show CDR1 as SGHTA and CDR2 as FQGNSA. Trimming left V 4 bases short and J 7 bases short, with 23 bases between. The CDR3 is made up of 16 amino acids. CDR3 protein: CASSSPPGGNHWEQYF. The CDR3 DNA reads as TGTGCCAGCAGCTCACCCCCAGGCGGGAACCACTGGGAGCAGTACTTC.

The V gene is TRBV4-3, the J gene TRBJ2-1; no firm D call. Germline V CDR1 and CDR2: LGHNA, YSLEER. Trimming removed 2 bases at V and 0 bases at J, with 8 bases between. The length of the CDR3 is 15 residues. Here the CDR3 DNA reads TGCGCCAGCAGCCAAACAGTAGGCTCCTACAATGAGCAGTTCTTC. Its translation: CASSQTVGSYNEQFF.

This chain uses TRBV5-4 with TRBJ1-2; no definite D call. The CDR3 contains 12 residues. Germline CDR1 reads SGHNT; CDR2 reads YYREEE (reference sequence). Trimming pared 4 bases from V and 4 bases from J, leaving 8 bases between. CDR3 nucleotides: TGTGCCAGCAGCCTTTTCAGCTATGGCTACACCTTC. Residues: CASSLFSYGYTF.

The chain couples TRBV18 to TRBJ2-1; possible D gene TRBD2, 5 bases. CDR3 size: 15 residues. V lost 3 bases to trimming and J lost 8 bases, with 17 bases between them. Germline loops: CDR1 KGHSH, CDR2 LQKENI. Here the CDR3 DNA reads TGTGCCAGCTCACCGGGCTACCCGACCGGGGATGAGCAGTTCTTC. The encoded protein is CASSPGYPTGDEQFF.